This is a list of T cell receptor beta chains from one sample in a study of T cell responses to AZD1222 COVID-19 vaccine. Profiling relied on immunoSEQ multiplex PCR, and the TCRdb table lists in-frame clones only, not all of them. The table shows under 130,000 clones, with about nine tenths occurring only once. Sequenced here: peripheral blood, sampled on day 0 of AZD1222 vaccination. All receptors come from an adult in good health. Both conserved end residues are part of each CDR3. A D gene is named only where the DNA matches it firmly. A row's size may be missing; if present it is once, few, many or a size class.

TRBV6-1,TRBJ2-7,NA,NA,TGTGCCAGCAGTGAAGCGCTTCGGGTCGAGCAGTACTTC,CASSEALRVEQYF
TRBV28,TRBJ2-2,TRBD2,NA,TGTGCCAGCAGTTCGGGGGGACTAGCGGGCACCGGGGAGCTGTTTTTT,CASSSGGLAGTGELFF
TRBV27,TRBJ2-7,NA,NA,TGTGCCAGCAGTTTTGTCCCCTTAACCTACGAGCAGTACTTC,CASSFVPLTYEQYF
TRBV2,TRBJ1-6,NA,NA,TGTGCCTCAGTAGGGTCGGTGGGTTCACCCCTCCACTTT,CASVGSVGSPLHF
TRBV5-1,TRBJ2-2,NA,NA,TGCGCCAGCAGCCTTGGAGGGATCGGGGAGCTGTTTTTT,CASSLGGIGELFF
TRBV19,TRBJ2-7,NA,NA,TGTGCCAGTAGTGCCTCAGCTTCTAGCTCCTACGAGCAGTACTTC,CASSASASSSYEQYF
TRBV28,TRBJ2-7,NA,NA,TGTGCCAGCAGTCACTCGACTCCCCCGCCCTACGAGCAGTACTTC,CASSHSTPPPYEQYF
TRBV5-1,TRBJ1-1,NA,NA,TGCGCCAGCAGCTTGGTTTCCGGGGTCTCTAACACTGAAGCTTTCTTT,CASSLVSGVSNTEAFF
TRBV7-2,TRBJ2-7,TRBD1,few,TGTGCCAGCAGCTTACGGGACAGGGGGCTTGAGCAGTACTTC,CASSLRDRGLEQYF
TRBV24-1,TRBJ2-3,NA,NA,TGTGCCACCAGTGATTTCCTCCAAGATACGCAGTATTTT,CATSDFLQDTQYF
TRBV7-2,TRBJ2-7,TRBD2,NA,TGTGCCAGCAGCTTAGGGGGGGGACTAGCAGGCCACGAGCAGTACTTC,CASSLGGGLAGHEQYF
TRBV6-5,TRBJ2-1,NA,NA,TGTGCCAGCAGACGGGACTCGGCAAACAATGAGCAGTTCTTC,CASRRDSANNEQFF
TRBV25-1,TRBJ2-7,NA,NA,TGTGCCAGTACGACAGGAGTTGGCGAGCAGTACTTC,CASTTGVGEQYF
TRBV27,TRBJ2-7,TRBD2,NA,TGTGCCAGCAGTTTTAAGGCGGGAGGAGGCTACGAGCAGTACTTC,CASSFKAGGGYEQYF
TRBV5-5,TRBJ2-7,NA,NA,TGTGCCAGCAGCTTGGCGGCGTCCCGTTACGAGCAGTACTTC,CASSLAASRYEQYF
TRBV10-3,TRBJ2-7,NA,once,TGTGCCATCAGTGAGTCGGCCACTCGGCTCTCCGAGCAGTACTTC,CAISESATRLSEQYF
TRBV19,TRBJ1-3,NA,NA,TGTGCCAGTAGTTCCTACTCTGGAAACACCATATATTTT,CASSSYSGNTIYF
TRBV6-2/TRBV6-3,TRBJ2-7,NA,NA,TGTGCCAGCAGTCCCGACGCCTACGAGCAGTACTTC,CASSPDAYEQYF
TRBV28,TRBJ1-1,NA,NA,TGTGCCAGCAGTTTTTCCGTTGGGACTGAAGCTTTCTTT,CASSFSVGTEAFF
TRBV27,TRBJ1-5,TRBD1,NA,TGTGCCAGCAGTTCCGGACAGGGTCTGAGCAATCAGCCCCAGCATTTT,CASSSGQGLSNQPQHF
TRBV5-1,TRBJ2-7,TRBD1,NA,TGCGCCAGCAGCTTGGGACAGGGTGACTCCTACGAGCAGTACTTC,CASSLGQGDSYEQYF
TRBV10-3,TRBJ1-1,TRBD1,NA,TGTGCCATCAGACCGACAGGGGGGAGCACTGAAGCTTTCTTT,CAIRPTGGSTEAFF
TRBV28,TRBJ2-7,NA,NA,TGTGCCAGCAGTTTAACAGGGCATCCCTACGAGCAGTACTTC,CASSLTGHPYEQYF
TRBV19,TRBJ2-5,NA,NA,TGTGCCAGTAGTGTCAGCAGACAAGAGACCCAGTACTTC,CASSVSRQETQYF
TRBV7-8,TRBJ1-1,NA,NA,TGTGCCAGCAGCCTGCCCAGGGGAATCGCTGAAGCTTTCTTT,CASSLPRGIAEAFF
TRBV6-1,TRBJ2-7,NA,NA,TGTGCCAGCAGTGAGAGTATTGTTGTTGGCGAGCAGTACTTC,CASSESIVVGEQYF
TRBV6-5,TRBJ1-5,TRBD1,NA,TGTGCCAGCAGCCTGACAGGGGGTGGCAATCAGCCCCAGCATTTT,CASSLTGGGNQPQHF
TRBV19,TRBJ1-3,NA,NA,TGTGCCAGTAGTATCCGGGAGGTTTCTGGAAACACCATATATTTT,CASSIREVSGNTIYF
TRBV19,TRBJ2-7,NA,NA,TGTGCCAGTAGTATGGAAGGGTCTTTCGGACGAAGCTCCTACGAGCAGTACTTC,CASSMEGSFGRSSYEQYF
TRBV11-3,TRBJ1-1,NA,NA,TGTGCCAGCAGCTTATCAGGGTTTAACACTGAAGCTTTCTTT,CASSLSGFNTEAFF
TRBV5-4,TRBJ2-3,NA,NA,TGTGCCAGCAGCTCTCCTAGGGAGGATTTCGGAGATACGCAGTATTTT,CASSSPREDFGDTQYF
TRBV6-5,TRBJ2-5,NA,NA,TGTGCCAGCAGTAGAACAGGGAAAGAGACCCAGTACTTC,CASSRTGKETQYF
TRBV7-2,TRBJ1-3,NA,once,TGTGCCAGCAGCCCAGTCTACGAAAACACCATATATTTT,CASSPVYENTIYF
TRBV28,TRBJ1-2,NA,few,TGTGCCAGCAGTTTTCCCCAGGGAACTGGTGGCTACACCTTC,CASSFPQGTGGYTF
TRBV19,TRBJ1-2,NA,NA,TGTGCCAGTAGTCCCGGGGGCGGCTACACCTTC,CASSPGGGYTF
TRBV21-1,TRBJ2-5,NA,NA,TGTGCCAGCAGCAGAACAACAGGGGTCAGAGAGACCCAGTACTTC,CASSRTTGVRETQYF
TRBV20-1,TRBJ2-7,NA,once,TGCAGTGTGAGTAATCCCTACGAGCAGTACTTC,CSVSNPYEQYF
TRBV21-1,TRBJ1-2,NA,NA,TGTGCCAGCATCACACGGGACAGGATAAACTATGGCTACACCTTC,CASITRDRINYGYTF
TRBV7-2,TRBJ2-7,NA,NA,TGTGCCAGCAGCCAGGACTATTACTACGAGCAGTACTTC,CASSQDYYYEQYF
TRBV12-2,TRBJ2-7,NA,NA,TGTGCAAGTCGCTTAGCCCTAGCGGGAGGGCCTCACGAGCAGTACTTC,CASRLALAGGPHEQYF
TRBV11-2,TRBJ1-3,TRBD1,NA,TGTGCCAGCAGCTTCCACGGGACAGACCGAAACACCATATATTTT,CASSFHGTDRNTIYF
TRBV12-3/TRBV12-4,TRBJ2-1,TRBD1,NA,TGTGCCAGCAGAAGGGACAGACACAATGAGCAGTTCTTC,CASRRDRHNEQFF
TRBV18,TRBJ2-5,NA,NA,TGTGCCAGCTCACCAGGGAACAGACAAGAGACCCAGTACTTC,CASSPGNRQETQYF
TRBV9,TRBJ1-1,NA,NA,TGTGCCAGCAGCGTAGGAGGCATGAACACTGAAGCTTTCTTT,CASSVGGMNTEAFF
TRBV19,TRBJ1-3,NA,NA,TGTGCCAGTGGGGTGCGGCGGACCTCTGGAAACACCATATATTTT,CASGVRRTSGNTIYF
TRBV3-1/TRBV3-2,TRBJ2-1,NA,NA,TGTGCCAGCAGCCCCTTAACTGTCGTGAATGAGCAGTTCTTC,CASSPLTVVNEQFF
TRBV24-1,TRBJ2-2,NA,NA,TGTGCCACCAGTGACCCACAGGGATCGAACACCGGGGAGCTGTTTTTT,CATSDPQGSNTGELFF
TRBV7-9,TRBJ2-7,TRBD1,NA,TGTGCCAGCAGCCGGGACAGGGGCCCCTACGAGCAGTACTTC,CASSRDRGPYEQYF
TRBV6-7,TRBJ2-7,NA,once,TGTGCCAGCAGTAAATACAGGACTTTCGCCGAGCAGTACTTC,CASSKYRTFAEQYF